Listed below are T cell receptor beta chains from one sample, sequenced in a study of blood T cell repertoires in COVID-19. The table came from immunoSEQ multiplex PCR; TCRdb's copy has only in-frame clones and leaves some out. The data show 25,000 to 35,000 clones, 80% to 90% seen once. The sequenced sample consisted of peripheral blood. All receptors derive from a human donor in a cohort sampled during active COVID-19. The CDR3 runs from the conserved cysteine through the conserved F or W.

>16|TRBV27
CASSLFGRGASYEQYF
>11|TRBV11-3
CASSNGGEQYF
>15|TRBV2
CASSWDRGRGNTIYF
>15|TRBV6-5
CASSDRGLLQETQYF
>20|TRBV4-2
CASSRTGTGLENANTGELFF
>15|TRBV2
CASTGSGGLSYEQYF
>13|TRBV5-1
CASSGSGAGELFF
>14|TRBV29-1
CSARMTVNTGELFF
>16|TRBV7-9
CASSSGQWRGNQPQHF
>14|TRBV7-3
CASSPQGTTYEQYF
>16|TRBV9
CASTSGQGAYNSPLHF
>13|TRBV12-3/TRBV12-4
CASRRQVHTEAFF
>14|TRBV19
CASNPGKSGDEQFF
>15|TRBV11-1
CASNPGQGNTGELFF
>17|TRBV2
CASSELAGVYGTGELFF
>14|TRBV18
CASSPDILKDEQYF
>14|TRBV19
CASSQDGLIRSQHF
>16|TRBV6-5
CASSYGGSGSYNEQFF
>13|TRBV9
CASSVVRGHGYTF
>13|TRBV7-9
CASSFRTGVEQFF
>16|TRBV7-2
CASSSQTGVANTEAFF
>12|TRBV12-3/TRBV12-4
CASSLQGGEAFF
>18|TRBV5-5
CASRGWDSLTSGANVLTF
>13|TRBV6-5
CASSMDGNYGYTF
>16|TRBV6-1
CASSEWGLAGTYEQYF